This T cell receptor beta chain derives from a study of shared clonotypes between healthy human individuals. The V gene lost 4 bases and the J gene lost 2 bases, with 15 bases spanning the gap. The CDR3 has 15 residues. CDR1 and CDR2 from the germline V gene are MNHNS and SASEGT. It was CD45RO-negative cells, positively selected for CCR7, that made up naive CD8 cells, with terminally differentiated effector memory CD45RA+ cells excluded. When replicate PCRs were run on sorted subsets, they used 150 to 250 ng DNA, around 33,000 T cell genomes. The method was immunoSEQ multiplex PCR; TCRdb's version includes in-frame clones alone and lacks a portion of them. The repertoire holds approximately 840,000 clones, with around 96% as singletons.

The rearrangement links TRBV6-1 to TRBJ2-7; D perhaps matches TRBD1 (6 bases). Sequences were obtained from naive CD8+ T cells sorted from blood. The source is a man aged 25 to 40 in good health. This CDR3 is CASSAPDSIPYEQYF. The CDR3 bases are TGTGCCAGCAGTGCGCCGGACAGTATTCCCTACGAGCAGTACTTC.